This TCR beta chain emerged from a study of blood T cells in healthy people across ages. Whole-study context: For every two T cells, template switching captured about one barcoded beta molecule.

The CDR3 is made up of 15 amino acids. The germline gives CDR1 SGHRS, CDR2 YFSETQ. The V end lost 0 bases, the J end lost 1 base, and 7 bases lay between the germline ends. A word on this clonotype: As yet, its antigen is unknown.

Broader study findings: Significant beta diversity loss was already apparent by age approximately 42, declining roughly linearly.

The use of a sample-barcoded 5' primer and a J-beta primer mix characterized a second PCR of about 6 to 12 cycles. Researchers report that a template-switch adaptor with 12 random nucleotides tagged each cDNA molecule. Using its own MiXCR run on the 5' RACE reads, TCRdb lists one record per CDR3 protein. The repertoire has roughly 800,000 distinct CDR3 sequences, approximately 25% of them found once; the top ten carry 8% to 10%. The data were also submitted as part of a second study, on T cells of mothers and their children. That source adds: At a sensitivity of roughly 90 clones per million clonotypes, no persistent microchimeric T cell clones appeared.

The chain carries TRBV5-1 and TRBJ2-2; D is ambiguous. This TCR came from a boy aged 5-17 years in good health. Sequencing used blood. The CDR3 loop is CASSLVVENTGELFF. The CDR3 coding sequence is TGCGCCAGCAGCTTGGTGGTGGAGAACACCGGGGAGCTGTTTTTT.